Detailed here is one T cell receptor (beta chain). The CDR3 spans 17 residues. CDR1 SGHNT and CDR2 YYREEE come from the germline V gene (reference sequence). The V and J ends lost 0 bases and 6 bases, in that order; junction bases with no gene match: 13. This entry is derived from a study of blood T cell repertoires in COVID-19. Study information: Samples came from the United States, Italy and Spain, spanning acute and convalescent COVID-19. T cells, B-cell-depleted T cells, or PBMCs supplied cDNA or gDNA.

Authors' methods: Researchers report that nucleated cell counts were estimated from reference gene primer amplification. Clones were sequenced by immunoSEQ multiplex PCR, and TCRdb holds only the in-frame ones, with some missing. The DNA gave D and trimming, while V, J and clone size come from that table. The sample holds some 230,000 clones, around four fifths seen once. The sample comprised peripheral blood. The chain uses TRBV5-4 and TRBJ1-2; 8 bases are shared with TRBD1. This sequence was found in a woman between 55 and 75 years old who had recovered from COVID-19. Written as DNA, the CDR3 is TGTGCCAGCAGCTTGGTGGCAGGGGGCGTTGGTTTTGATGGCTACACCTTC. It encodes CASSLVAGGVGFDGYTF.